Below are 27 T cell receptor beta chains sequenced from a single sample in a study of human T cells and chemical hapten exposure. TCRdb re-called the RACE reads through MiXCR, storing one row per CDR3 protein. The sample gives tens of thousands of distinct CDR3 sequences, approximately 12% of which show up once; approximately 1.8% is in the top ten. As for time point: pre-sensitization, week 0. Treatment of the sample: therapeutic diphenylcyclopropenone sensitization with weekly scalp DPC. Unfractionated whole blood served as the source for total RNA extraction. Sequencing used whole blood, obtained in connection with sensitization to the hapten diphenylcyclopropenone (DPC). These receptors all stem from a woman in her 40s with alopecia areata. Some clones in this sample may be carry-over from other donors' samples.

The chain recombines TRBV3-1 with TRBJ2-7, with D perhaps matching TRBD1 or TRBD2 (5 bases each). CDR1 is LGHDT and CDR2 is YNNKEL in the germline V gene (reference sequence). The CDR3 consists of 14 residues. V was shortened by 4 bases and J by 3 bases, with 13 bases between the two germline ends. CDR3 sequence (DNA): TGTGCCAGCAGCCCGGGGACCTCGGGCTACGAGCAGTACTTC. Its protein is CASSPGTSGYEQYF.

The sample holds many counts of this clonotype. The genes are TRBV9 and TRBJ2-5, with TRBD1 identical over 7 bases. The germline gives CDR1 SGDLS, CDR2 YYNGEE. CDR3 length equals 16 residues. The ends lost 4 bases at V and 2 bases at J; junction bases unmatched: 11. The CDR3 DNA follows: TGTGCCAGCAGCTCTTCCGGGACAGTATCACAAGAGACCCAGTACTTC. This encodes CASSSSGTVSQETQYF.

This clonotype was recorded many times. The V and J genes are TRBV27 and TRBJ2-7; tentative D call: TRBD2 (5 bases). The CDR3 spans 14 residues. Trimming took off 0 bases at V and 2 bases at J, with 8 bases between the two ends. The germline CDR1 and CDR2 sequences are MNHEY and SMNVEV (reference sequence). The CDR3 DNA reads TGTGCCAGCAGTTTATCTGCCGGGACCTACGAGCAGTACTTC. This gives the protein CASSLSAGTYEQYF.

This clonotype was found many times. At one end the junction does not follow the germline gene, possibly because of a read error. The chain carries TRBV7-7 and TRBJ2-5; 7 bases align to TRBD2. Looked up from germline, CDR1 is SSHAT and CDR2 is FNYEAQ (reference sequence). CDR3 length: 15 residues. Here the CDR3 reads CASSLGRTSRETQYF. Written as DNA, the CDR3 is TGTGCTAGCAGCTTAGGAAGGACTAGTAGAGAGACCCAGTACTTC.

This clonotype was found many times. The chain couples TRBV28 to TRBJ1-1; D gene ambiguous. The CDR3 is 12 residues long. V was pared by 6 bases and J by 0 bases, with 5 bases between. CDR1 is MDHEN and CDR2 is SYDVKM in the germline V gene. CDR3 sequence reads: CASSLMNTEAFF. DNA of the CDR3: TGTGCCAGCAGCTTAATGAACACTGAAGCTTTCTTT.

This clonotype showed up many times. The V gene is TRBV24-1, the J gene TRBJ1-2; D gene unclear. V was clipped by 4 bases and J by 8 bases, with 7 bases between them. CDR1 KGHDR and CDR2 SFDVKD come from the germline V gene. This CDR3 has 11 residues. CDR3 sequence reads: CATSDLWGYTF. The DNA of the CDR3 is TGTGCCACCAGTGACTTATGGGGCTACACCTTC.

The J gene is TRBJ2-5, the V gene TRBV10-1; D is unclear. This CDR3 has 14 residues. The V end lost 0 bases, the J end lost 5 bases, and 10 bases lay between the germline ends. Germline lookup yields CDR1 WNHNN and CDR2 SYGVQD (reference sequence). CDR3 sequence (DNA): TGCGCCAGCAGTGAGTCGTTGATGGGGGAGACCCAGTACTTC. This sequence encodes CASSESLMGETQYF.

This clonotype appeared many times. The rearrangement uses TRBV6-5 and TRBJ2-7; 14 bases fit TRBD2. The CDR3 spans 15 residues. Trimming took 8 bases from V and 6 from J; bases not matched to a gene: 9. From germline, CDR1 is MNHEY and CDR2 SVGAGI. As DNA, the CDR3 is TGTGCCAGCCAGCTCGGGACTAGCGGGGGCGGCGAGCAGTACTTC. It is translated as CASQLGTSGGGEQYF.

This clonotype was counted at least ten times. The J gene is TRBJ1-5, the V gene TRBV20-1; unclear D gene. This CDR3 region has 12 residues. Germline loops: CDR1 DFQATT, CDR2 SNEGSKA (reference sequence). The V end was cut by 3 bases, the J end by 4 bases, with 7 bases between. The CDR3 loop reads CSARPGNQPQHF. CDR3 nucleotides: TGCAGTGCTAGGCCCGGGAATCAGCCCCAGCATTTT.

This clonotype was seen many times. This chain uses TRBV7-2 with TRBJ2-7, with a tentative D call TRBD2 (5 bases). With 2 bases removed from V and 3 bases from J, the gap between germline ends came to 11 bases. The CDR3 loop spans 14 amino acids. Looked up from germline, CDR1 is SGHTA and CDR2 is FQGNSA. The CDR3, as DNA: TGTGCCAGCAGCTTATCGCACGGACTCTACGAGCAGTACTTC. This translates into CASSLSHGLYEQYF. Full variable domain (remainder filled in from reference TRBV7-2 and TRBJ2-7): GAGVSQSPSNKVTEKGKDVELRCDPISGHTALYWYRQSLGQGLEFLIYFQGNSAPDKSGLPSDRFSAERTGGSVSTLTIQRTQQEDSAVYLCASSLSHGLYEQYFGPGTRLTVT.

The genes are TRBV10-3 and TRBJ2-7; the D gene could be TRBD1 or TRBD2 (6 bases each). V lost 0 bases and J lost 0, with 18 bases in between. CDR1 and CDR2 from the germline V gene are ENHRY and SYGVKD. This CDR3 comprises 18 residues. CDR3 nucleotide sequence: TGTGCCATCAGTGAGTCCGGAGGGGGGCTTTACCCCTCCTACGAGCAGTACTTC. Translating it yields CAISESGGGLYPSYEQYF.

The rearrangement uses TRBV6-6 and TRBJ2-7; TRBD2 matches 9 bases. Germline V gene sequence: CDR1 MNHNY, CDR2 SVGAGI (reference sequence). The CDR3 loop spans 15 amino acids. J was trimmed by 3 bases and V by 2 bases; bases with no gene match: 5. CDR3 protein: CASSYGASGDYEQYF. The CDR3 nucleotides read TGTGCCAGCAGTTACGGGGCTAGCGGGGACTACGAGCAGTACTTC.

The table lists this clonotype with many counts. The gene calls are TRBV20-1 and TRBJ1-6; D remains ambiguous. From germline, CDR1 is DFQATT and CDR2 SNEGSKA (reference sequence). CDR3 length: 16 residues. Trimming cost V 0 bases and J 4 bases, with 13 bases left between them. The CDR3 spells CSARDEIAAYNSPLHF. The CDR3 nucleotides read TGCAGTGCTAGAGATGAGATCGCAGCTTATAATTCACCCCTCCACTTT.

The chain joins TRBV7-2 to TRBJ2-1; D uncertain. Trimming removed 1 base from V and 5 bases from J, with 12 bases in between. The CDR3 extends over 15 amino acids. Germline loops: CDR1 SGHTA, CDR2 FQGNSA. The CDR3 bases are TGTGCCAGCAGCTTAGGTCCCGGGCCCCACAATGAGCAGTTCTTC. It specifies CASSLGPGPHNEQFF.

This clonotype occurred many times. The V and J genes are TRBV12-2 and TRBJ2-7; TRBD1, the D gene given by the table, was not confirmed from the DNA. TRBV12-2 is a known pseudogene. The CDR3 is 13 amino acids. The CDR3 bases are TGTGCAAGTCGCTCTCGGGGGTCCTACGAGCAGTACTTC. Translating gives CASRSRGSYEQYF.

This clonotype showed up many times. This rearrangement joins TRBV6-1 to TRBJ1-3, with 7 nucleotides matching TRBD1. With V trimmed by 6 bases and J by 0 bases, 2 bases remained unmatched. The CDR3 is 14 residues long. In germline, CDR1 is MNHNS, CDR2 SASEGT. The CDR3, as DNA: TGTGCCAGCAGAGGGACAGCCTCTGGAAACACCATATATTTT. Amino acids: CASRGTASGNTIYF.

This clonotype was counted many times. The chain combines TRBV7-3 with TRBJ2-2; no clear D. Trimming stripped 0 bases from V and 0 bases from J, with 11 bases between. CDR1 is SGHTA, CDR2 FQGTGA, per germline. The CDR3 totals 17 residues. CDR3 DNA sequence: TGTGCCAGCAGCTTAACGTCTGGCGGTGCGAACACCGGGGAGCTGTTTTTT. Its translation is CASSLTSGGANTGELFF.

This clonotype was picked up many times. The chain uses TRBV29-1 and TRBJ2-3, with D possibly matching TRBD1 (6 bases). Trimming stripped 6 bases from V and 0 bases from J, with 19 bases between. The CDR3 is 16 residues long. Germline V lookup: CDR1 SQVTM, CDR2 ANQGSEA. CDR3 nucleotide sequence: TGCAGCGTACCAGAATTTACAGGGTCAAGCACAGATACGCAGTATTTT. Amino acid sequence: CSVPEFTGSSTDTQYF.

V usage is TRBV19 and J usage is TRBJ2-1; TRBD1 agrees at 10 bases. Germline CDR1 and CDR2: LNHDA and SQIVND (reference sequence). This CDR3 region has 16 residues. V was pared by 3 bases and J by 0 bases, with 2 bases of the junction left unmatched. CDR3 region: CASSMRTGGSYNEQFF. Here the CDR3 DNA reads TGTGCCAGTAGTATGCGGACAGGGGGCTCCTACAATGAGCAGTTCTTC.

The chain uses TRBV3-1 and TRBJ1-6, with D unclear. Trimming removed 1 base at V and 9 bases at J, with 10 bases between. The CDR3 has 14 amino acids. CDR1 LGHDT and CDR2 YNNKEL come from the germline V gene (reference sequence). CDR3 nucleotides: TGTGCCAGCAGCCAAGTAGGGTCCGGTTCACCCCTCCACTTT. Translated: CASSQVGSGSPLHF.

This clonotype was recorded a few times. The chain carries TRBV9 and TRBJ2-3; tentatively, D is TRBD1 or TRBD2 (5 bases each). There are 16 residues in the CDR3. The germline V gene has CDR1 SGDLS and CDR2 YYNGEE. V was shortened by 2 bases and J by 2 bases, with 15 bases between the two germline ends. CDR3 loop: CASSVTRDQDTDTQYF. CDR3 DNA sequence: TGTGCCAGCAGCGTCACTAGGGACCAAGACACAGATACGCAGTATTTT.

The chain joins TRBV7-2 to TRBJ1-2; TRBD1 aligns across 8 bases. Germline V CDR1 and CDR2: SGHTA, FQGNSA. The V and J ends lost 1 base and 8 bases, in that order; junction bases with no gene match: 6. The CDR3 spans 14 residues. The chain's CDR3 is CASSLGQGPSGYTF. CDR3 sequence (DNA): TGTGCCAGCAGCTTAGGACAGGGGCCAAGCGGCTACACCTTC. The whole variable domain, remainder taken from reference TRBV7-2 and TRBJ1-2, is GAGVSQSPSNKVTEKGKDVELRCDPISGHTALYWYRQSLGQGLEFLIYFQGNSAPDKSGLPSDRFSAERTGGSVSTLTIQRTQQEDSAVYLCASSLGQGPSGYTFGSGTRLTVV.

This clonotype was observed a few times. This chain connects TRBV19 to TRBJ1-2; 7 nucleotides line up with TRBD1. There are 15 residues in the CDR3. Looked up from germline, CDR1 is LNHDA and CDR2 is SQIVND (reference sequence). The V and J ends lost 7 bases and 8 bases, in that order; junction bases with no gene match: 16. CDR3 DNA sequence: TGTGCCAGTAACCCTCAGCCGGGACAGAAGGCAGGCTACACCTTC. Translating gives CASNPQPGQKAGYTF. Together with reference TRBV19 and TRBJ1-2, the CDR3 gives the full variable domain: DGGITQSPKYLFRKEGQNVTLSCEQNLNHDAMYWYRQDPGQGLRLIYYSQIVNDFQKGDIAEGYSVSREKKESFPLTVTSAQKNPTAFYLCASNPQPGQKAGYTFGSGTRLTVV.

This chain uses TRBV6-5 with TRBJ2-7; 9 bases match TRBD1. After removal of 6 bases from V and 2 bases from J, the junction contained 5 bases not matched to a gene. The CDR3 is 14 amino acids. CDR1 and CDR2 (germline): MNHEY, SVGAGI. CDR3 sequence reads: CASSTGTGTYEQYF. In DNA form, the CDR3 reads TGTGCCAGCAGCACCGGGACAGGGACCTACGAGCAGTACTTC.

In this sample, this clonotype turned up many times. The rearrangement joins TRBV4-1 to TRBJ2-1, with 8 bases aligning to TRBD2. CDR3 size: 17 residues. J was trimmed by 1 base and V by 0 bases; bases with no gene match: 5. The germline gives CDR1 MGHRA, CDR2 YSYEKL. The CDR3 DNA reads as TGCGCCAGCAGCCAAGATCGTACTAGCGGTTCCTACAATGAGCAGTTCTTC. Amino acid sequence: CASSQDRTSGSYNEQFF.

The rearrangement links TRBV2 to TRBJ2-7; unclear D gene. Germline V gene sequence: CDR1 SNHLY, CDR2 FYNNEI. V lost 5 bases and J 0 bases, leaving 11 bases between the germline ends. The CDR3 covers 14 residues. CDR3 DNA: TGTGCCAGCAGTACCGGGCCGAGCTCCTACGAGCAGTACTTC. Its translation is CASSTGPSSYEQYF.

This clonotype was recorded many times. The gene calls are TRBV30 and TRBJ1-5; weak D call: TRBD1 (5 bases). The CDR3 is 17 amino acids. V lost 2 bases to trimming and J lost 3 bases, with 20 bases between them. Germline V gene lookup returns CDR1 GTSNPN and CDR2 SVGIG (reference sequence). CDR3 coding DNA: TGTGCCTGGAGTCCACTTAACCCCAGGACAAACAATCAGCCCCAGCATTTT. Residues: CAWSPLNPRTNNQPQHF. Together with reference TRBV30 and TRBJ1-5, the CDR3 gives the full variable domain: SQTIHQWPATLVQPVGSPLSLECTVEGTSNPNLYWYRQAAGRGLQLLFYSVGIGQISSEVPQNLSASRPQDRQFILSSKKLLLSDSGFYLCAWSPLNPRTNNQPQHFGDGTRLSIL.